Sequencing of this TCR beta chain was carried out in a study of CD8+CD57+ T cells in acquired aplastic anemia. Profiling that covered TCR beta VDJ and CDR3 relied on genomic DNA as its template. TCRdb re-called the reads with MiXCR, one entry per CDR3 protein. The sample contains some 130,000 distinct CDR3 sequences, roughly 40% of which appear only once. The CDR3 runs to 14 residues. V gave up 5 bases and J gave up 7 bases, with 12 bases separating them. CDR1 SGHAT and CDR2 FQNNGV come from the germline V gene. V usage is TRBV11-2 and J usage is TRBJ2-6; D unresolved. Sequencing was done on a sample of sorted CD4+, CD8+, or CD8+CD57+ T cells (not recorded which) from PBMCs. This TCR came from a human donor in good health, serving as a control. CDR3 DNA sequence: TGTGCCAGCAGCCCCCCGTTGCCAGCCAACGTCCTGACTTTC. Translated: CASSPPLPANVLTF.